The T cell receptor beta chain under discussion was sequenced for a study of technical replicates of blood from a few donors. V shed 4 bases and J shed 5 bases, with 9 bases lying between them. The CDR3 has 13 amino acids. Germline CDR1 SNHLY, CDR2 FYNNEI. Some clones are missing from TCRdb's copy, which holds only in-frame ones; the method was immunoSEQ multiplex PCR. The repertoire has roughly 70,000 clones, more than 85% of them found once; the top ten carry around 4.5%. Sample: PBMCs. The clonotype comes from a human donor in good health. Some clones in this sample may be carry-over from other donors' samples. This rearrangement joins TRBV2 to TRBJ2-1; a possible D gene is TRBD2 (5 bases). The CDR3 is CASSVGSDNEQFF. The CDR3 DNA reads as TGTGCCAGCAGTGTTGGTAGCGACAATGAGCAGTTCTTC.